What follows are 24 T cell receptor beta chains derived from one specimen sequenced in a study of regulatory T cells in long-lasting Graves disease. Regarding time point: newly diagnosed GD, antithyroid drugs for less than 3 months. From PBMCs, RNA was extracted and then used to make the TCR library. Researchers made TCR beta libraries by using iRepertoire HTBI primers and running Arm-PCR on CDR3 regions. MiXCR, run by TCRdb on the multiplex PCR reads, gives a single entry per CDR3 protein. Of roughly 530,000 distinct CDR3 sequences listed, about 16% are singletons. This same sample was also taken into another study, of T cells in Graves' hyperthyroidism and ophthalmopathy.

The sample consisted of peripheral blood mononuclear cells (PBMCs), taken at new diagnosis, from a patient treated with antithyroid drugs. The receptors shown here come from a woman aged 40-65 years with Graves disease.

This clonotype occurred a few times. A read error may explain this, as a much larger clone is one base away. CDR3 nucleotide sequence: TGTGCCAGCAATCGGACTAGCGGGGATGCCTACGAGCAGTACTTC. Protein sequence: CASNRTSGDAYEQYF. The J gene is TRBJ2-7, the V gene TRBV6-2 or TRBV6-3, with 12 bases aligning to TRBD2. Germline values: CDR1 MNHEY, CDR2 SVGEGT. CDR3 length equals 15 residues. The V segment lost 7 bases and the J segment 2 bases; nucleotides outside the gene matches: 6.

This clonotype was seen a few times. In DNA, the CDR3 is TGCAGCGCTAGAGTAGTTGATGGACAGCCCCAGCATTTT. Translation: CSARVVDGQPQHF. V usage is TRBV29-1 and J usage is TRBJ1-5; D is ambiguous. Germline V gene lookup returns CDR1 SQVTM and CDR2 ANQGSEA. The CDR3 totals 13 residues. Trimming removed 7 bases from V and 7 bases from J, with 17 bases in between. Based on the CDR3 plus reference TRBV29-1 and TRBJ1-5, the full variable domain is SAVISQKPSRDICQRGTSLTIQCQVDSQVTMMFWYRQQPGQSLTLIATANQGSEATYESGFVIDKFPISRPNLTFSTLTVSNMSPEDSSIYLCSARVVDGQPQHFGDGTRLSIL.

The table lists this clonotype with many counts. One end of the junction is discordant with germline, which a read error may explain. This chain uses TRBV5-1 with TRBJ2-5; D call uncertain. The CDR3 extends over 11 amino acids. Germline CDR1 is SGHRS and CDR2 is YFSETQ. The chain's CDR3 is CASSGRETQYF. CDR3 DNA sequence: TGTGCCAGCAGTGGTCGGGAGACCCAGTACTTC.

This clonotype was counted ten times or more. CDR3 sequence (DNA): TGTGCCAGCAGTTTCCCAACAGGCAGGGACAGGGGAAAAGATGTGGACTATGGCTACACCTTC. Residues: CASSFPTGRDRGKDVDYGYTF. V is TRBV28 and J is TRBJ1-2; 10 bases map to TRBD1. Germline V CDR1 and CDR2: MDHEN, SYDVKM. CDR3 size: 21 residues. The junction had 22 bases not matched to a gene; V was cut back by 3 bases and J by 3 bases.

V and J are TRBV20-1 and TRBJ1-1; 8 bases are a match to TRBD1. CDR1 DFQATT and CDR2 SNEGSKA come from the germline V gene (reference sequence). With V trimmed by 4 bases and J by 1 base, 11 bases remained unmatched. The CDR3 length is 16 residues. The CDR3 region is CSATGPITGGNTEAFF. The CDR3 nucleotides are TGCAGTGCTACGGGACCCATTACAGGGGGGAACACTGAAGCTTTCTTT.

This clonotype has just one count. The chain joins TRBV5-1 to TRBJ1-2, with D perhaps TRBD1 (6 bases). The CDR3 spans 14 residues. Germline assignment: CDR1 SGHRS and CDR2 YFSETQ. Trimming took off 0 bases at V and 5 bases at J, with 11 bases between the two ends. The CDR3 region is CASSLDRVVYGYTF. CDR3 DNA: TGCGCCAGCAGCTTGGACAGGGTGGTGTATGGCTACACCTTC. The variable domain in full, with the rest retrieved from reference TRBV5-1 and TRBJ1-2, is KAGVTQTPRYLIKTRGQQVTLSCSPISGHRSVSWYQQTPGQGLQFLFEYFSETQRNKGNFPGRFSGRQFSNSRSEMNVSTLELGDSALYLCASSLDRVVYGYTFGSGTRLTVV.

The V and J genes are TRBV2 and TRBJ1-4, with 11 nucleotides matching TRBD1. The junction had 2 bases not matched to a gene; V was cut back by 8 bases and J by 6 bases. Germline V lookup: CDR1 SNHLY, CDR2 FYNNEI. The CDR3 sequence is 13 residues long. The CDR3 nucleotides are TGTGCCAGCGGACAGGGGGCGGATGAAAAACTGTTTTTT. Protein product: CASGQGADEKLFF.

This clonotype was counted a few times. The chain joins TRBV28 to TRBJ2-2; D call uncertain. The germline gives CDR1 MDHEN, CDR2 SYDVKM. V dropped 3 bases and J dropped 11 bases, with 16 bases sitting between them. The CDR3 totals 14 residues. This chain's CDR3 is CASSFRSLGNELFF. The CDR3 DNA reads TGTGCCAGCAGTTTCAGATCTTTGGGTAACGAGCTGTTTTTT. Complete variable domain (other parts from reference TRBV28 and TRBJ2-2): DVKVTQSSRYLVKRTGEKVFLECVQDMDHENMFWYRQDPGLGLRLIYFSYDVKMKEKGDIPEGYSVSREKKERFSLILESASTNQTSMYLCASSFRSLGNELFFGEGSRLTVL.

This clonotype was counted many times. The chain carries TRBV20-1 and TRBJ1-1; the D is unclear. Germline lookup yields CDR1 DFQATT and CDR2 SNEGSKA (reference sequence). Between the trimmed V and J ends, which lost 5 bases and 11 bases, there was a span of 18 bases. The CDR3 consists of 12 residues. CDR3 protein: CSAVPPGVKAFF. CDR3 nucleotides: TGCAGTGCTGTCCCTCCTGGGGTGAAGGCTTTCTTT.

The sample holds many counts of this clonotype. This chain connects TRBV2 to TRBJ2-7; 7 nucleotides align to TRBD1. The germline CDR1 and CDR2 sequences are SNHLY and FYNNEI. The CDR3 runs to 14 residues. Trimming removed 9 bases from V and 0 bases from J; junction bases left unmatched: 8. The CDR3 loop is CARPLGTVSYEQYF. CDR3 bases: TGTGCCAGGCCGCTCGGGACAGTCTCCTACGAGCAGTACTTC.

This clonotype has at least ten counts. The rearrangement joins TRBV2 to TRBJ2-1; D not resolved. The CDR3 length is 16 residues. Per germline, CDR1 SNHLY and CDR2 FYNNEI. Trimming removed 3 bases at V and 4 bases at J, with 16 bases between. Here the CDR3 reads CASSEPQRTGYNEQFF. As DNA, the CDR3 is TGTGCCAGCAGTGAGCCCCAGCGTACTGGGTACAATGAGCAGTTCTTC.

This clonotype was detected a few times. The V gene is TRBV5-5, the J gene TRBJ2-3, with D perhaps being TRBD1 or TRBD2 (6 bases each). The germline V gene has CDR1 SGHKS and CDR2 YYEKEE (reference sequence). Trimming cost V 4 bases and J 6 bases, with 15 bases left between them. The CDR3 has 14 amino acids. The CDR3 region has the DNA TGTGCCAGCAGCCTACAGGGTCGGGGGGATACGCAGTATTTT. The encoded protein is CASSLQGRGDTQYF.

The table lists this clonotype with a few counts. J is TRBJ1-5 and V is TRBV28; a weak D match, TRBD1 (6 bases). The CDR3 spans 13 residues. Germline V gene sequence: CDR1 MDHEN, CDR2 SYDVKM. Trimming took off 3 bases at V and 7 bases at J, with 10 bases between the two ends. The CDR3: CASSLSTGQPQHF. The DNA of the CDR3 is TGTGCCAGCAGTTTGTCTACAGGGCAGCCCCAGCATTTT.

This clonotype appeared a few times. This rearrangement joins TRBV12-3 or TRBV12-4 to TRBJ1-5, with D possibly matching TRBD1 (6 bases). The V gene lost 7 bases and the J gene lost 9 bases, with 16 bases spanning the gap. This CDR3 has 13 residues. For the CDR3, the DNA is TGTGCCAGCACCGGACAGATAACGTTGCCCCAGCATTTT. Protein: CASTGQITLPQHF.

The chain employs TRBV10-3 and TRBJ1-1; D gene ambiguous. The V and J ends lost 0 bases and 1 base respectively, with 3 bases between them. The CDR3 consists of 13 residues. CDR1 is ENHRY and CDR2 is SYGVKD in the germline V gene. CDR3 in DNA: TGTGCCATCAGTGAGTCGAGGAACACTGAAGCTTTCTTT. Amino acids: CAISESRNTEAFF.

The CDR3 is CASSMWGGGDEQFF. In DNA, the CDR3 is TGTGCCAGTAGTATGTGGGGGGGAGGGGATGAGCAGTTCTTC. The V and J genes are TRBV19 and TRBJ2-1; 7 nucleotides match TRBD2. This CDR3 comprises 14 residues. CDR1 and CDR2 from the germline V gene are LNHDA and SQIVND (reference sequence). V was pared by 3 bases and J by 8 bases, with 7 bases of the junction left unmatched.

This clonotype was observed a few times. The chain combines TRBV2 with TRBJ2-6; unclear D gene. V was clipped by 2 bases and J by 0 bases, with 5 bases between them. Germline values: CDR1 SNHLY, CDR2 FYNNEI. The CDR3 has 15 residues. The CDR3 coding sequence is TGTGCCAGCAGTGAATGGGACTCTGGGGCCAACGTCCTGACTTTC. Translation gives CASSEWDSGANVLTF.

V and J are TRBV6-1 and TRBJ2-3, with TRBD2 matching over 7 bases. The ends lost 3 bases at V and 7 bases at J; junction bases unmatched: 13. The CDR3 sequence is 16 residues long. CDR1 is MNHNS, CDR2 SASEGT, per germline. For the CDR3, the DNA is TGTGCCAGCAGTGAGGCTAGCGGCCAGGGAGTAAATACGCAGTATTTT. Encoded protein: CASSEASGQGVNTQYF.

This clonotype was found a few times. V usage is TRBV5-1 and J usage is TRBJ1-5, with D maybe TRBD1 (6 bases). This CDR3 spans 15 amino acids. Germline CDR1 SGHRS, CDR2 YFSETQ. Trimming removed 0 bases at V and 7 bases at J, with 14 bases between. The CDR3 is CASSLEGDTSQPQHF. The CDR3 region has the DNA TGCGCCAGCAGCTTGGAGGGGGACACATCCCAGCCCCAGCATTTT.

The sample holds a few counts of this clonotype. The gene calls are TRBV3-1 and TRBJ1-1; no clear D gene. Trimming left V 4 bases short and J 0 bases short, with 12 bases between. Germline lookup yields CDR1 LGHDT and CDR2 YNNKEL (reference sequence). The CDR3 loop spans 15 amino acids. CDR3 in amino acids: CASSPPRPMNTEAFF. The CDR3 DNA sequence: TGTGCCAGCAGCCCCCCCCGGCCTATGAACACTGAAGCTTTCTTT.

This clonotype appeared many times. Germline is not matched at one junction end, which may reflect a read error. This chain connects TRBV6-5 to TRBJ2-3; D unresolved. The CDR3 length is 14 residues. Per the germline V gene, CDR1 is MNHEY and CDR2 is SVGAGI. The CDR3 bases are TGTGCCAGCAGCTACTCCGATAGAAGAGATACGCAGTATTTT. The encoded protein is CASSYSDRRDTQYF.

This clonotype was detected ten times or more. The chain combines TRBV28 with TRBJ1-2; D is possibly TRBD1 (6 bases). The CDR3 sequence is 13 residues long. Germline CDR1 MDHEN, CDR2 SYDVKM. Trimming shortened V by 5 bases and J by 5 bases, and 12 bases separated the two germline ends. The CDR3 loop reads CASSMGQGYGYTF. DNA of the CDR3: TGTGCCAGCAGTATGGGGCAGGGGTATGGCTACACCTTC.

In its sample, this clonotype was seen many times. This chain uses TRBV3-1 with TRBJ2-7; D is possibly TRBD1 (6 bases). CDR1 and CDR2 (germline): LGHDT, YNNKEL (reference sequence). Trimming took 4 bases from V and 2 from J, leaving 12 bases between them. The CDR3 extends over 14 amino acids. The CDR3 DNA reads TGTGCCAGCAGCCCTGGACGGACAGCCTACGAGCAGTACTTC. Translating it yields CASSPGRTAYEQYF.

The count of this clonotype is one. The final CDR3 position lacks the conserved phenylalanine or tryptophan, pointing to a likely read error. The chain joins TRBV9 to TRBJ1-1; D is ambiguous. Between the trimmed V and J ends, which lost 0 bases and 1 base, there was a span of 13 bases. Germline loops: CDR1 SGDLS, CDR2 YYNGEE. The CDR3 consists of 16 residues. This CDR3 is CASSVAAYGENTEAFS. The CDR3 DNA reads TGTGCCAGCAGCGTAGCGGCTTACGGGGAGAACACTGAAGCTTTCTCT.